Following are 20 T cell receptor beta chains from one sample sequenced in a study of vaccination and CD4 T cells after COVID-19. The Oncomine TCR Beta short-read assay sequenced DNA from cultured CD4+ T cells. TCRdb ran MiXCR on the PCR reads and lists one entry per CDR3 protein. Altogether over 10,000 distinct CDR3 sequences are present, approximately 56% being singletons, with the ten largest covering 18%. No antigen has been identified for these receptors. Treatment denoted: roughly 10-day PBMC culture with coronavirus spike peptide pools or control peptides (ViraFEST assay). The specimen sequenced was CD4+ T cells from blood, cultured in vitro. The source is a human donor who had recovered from COVID-19.

This chain uses TRBV30 with TRBJ2-5, with 7 bases that match TRBD1. Germline V CDR1 and CDR2: GTSNPN, SVGIG (reference sequence). The CDR3 length is 14 residues. The junction had 8 bases not matched to a gene; V was cut back by 2 bases and J by 5 bases. The chain's CDR3 is CAWSPGQVRETQYF. The CDR3 DNA is TGTGCCTGGAGTCCCGGACAGGTTAGGGAGACCCAGTACTTC. Together with reference TRBV30 and TRBJ2-5, the CDR3 gives the full variable domain: SQTIHQWPATLVQPVGSPLSLECTVEGTSNPNLYWYRQAAGRGLQLLFYSVGIGQISSEVPQNLSASRPQDRQFILSSKKLLLSDSGFYLCAWSPGQVRETQYFGPGTRLLVL.

The chain recombines TRBV14 with TRBJ2-3, with 11 bases matching TRBD2. V lost 4 bases and J lost 15; bases outside the gene matches: 9. Germline CDR1 is SGHDN and CDR2 is FVKESK. The CDR3 extends over 13 amino acids. The CDR3 sequence: CASSLFSGRAYYF. The CDR3 DNA sequence: TGTGCCAGCAGCCTATTTAGCGGGAGGGCTTATTATTTT.

The V call is TRBV7-2, the J call TRBJ2-1; unclear D gene. The CDR3 has 16 amino acids. Germline assignment: CDR1 SGHTA and CDR2 FQGNSA. V was trimmed by 3 bases and J by 0 bases, leaving 12 bases between them. CDR3 sequence: CASSLTYRGSYNEQFF. CDR3 coding DNA: TGTGCCAGCAGCTTGACTTATCGAGGCTCCTACAATGAGCAGTTCTTC.

This clonotype was counted a few times. This chain joins TRBV19 and TRBJ1-1, with D possibly TRBD1 on 5 matching bases. The V end lost 2 bases, the J end lost 4 bases, and 11 bases lay between the germline ends. In germline, CDR1 is LNHDA, CDR2 SQIVND (reference sequence). There are 14 residues in the CDR3. In DNA form, the CDR3 reads TGTGCCAGTAGTATAAGGGACTCAGGCACTGAAGCTTTCTTT. This sequence encodes CASSIRDSGTEAFF.

Only a few counts were recorded for this clonotype. This rearrangement joins TRBV4-2 to TRBJ1-2; no reliable D call. Germline V gene data show CDR1 as LGHNA and CDR2 as YNFKEQ. The germline V and J ends were trimmed by 4 bases and 2 bases, with 8 bases remaining between them. The CDR3 extends over 13 amino acids. The CDR3 sequence is CASSRRGNYGYTF. In nucleotides, the CDR3 is TGTGCCAGCAGCCGTCGGGGAAACTATGGCTACACCTTC.

The chain is built from TRBV20-1 and TRBJ2-7; 7 nucleotides line up with TRBD1. The CDR3 runs to 13 residues. CDR1 DFQATT and CDR2 SNEGSKA come from the germline V gene (reference sequence). V gave up 6 bases and J gave up 0 bases; unmatched junction bases: 5. CDR3 sequence reads: CSAPDRSSYEQYF. The DNA for the CDR3 is TGCAGTGCGCCGGACAGGAGCTCCTACGAGCAGTACTTC.

This chain uses TRBV2 with TRBJ2-1; TRBD2 agrees at 7 bases. Germline values: CDR1 SNHLY, CDR2 FYNNEI. The CDR3 loop spans 15 amino acids. The junction had 7 bases not matched to a gene; V was cut back by 5 bases and J by 3 bases. The CDR3 spells CASSSREAHYNEQFF. In nucleotides, the CDR3 is TGTGCCAGCAGTTCCCGGGAGGCCCACTACAATGAGCAGTTCTTC.

The rearrangement joins TRBV9 to TRBJ2-5, with 8 bases lining up with TRBD1. Germline V gene lookup returns CDR1 SGDLS and CDR2 YYNGEE. Trimming took 3 bases from V and 1 from J; bases not matched to a gene: 2. This CDR3 has 14 residues. The CDR3 DNA reads as TGTGCCAGCAGCGCCCAGGGGGCCCAAGAGACCCAGTACTTC. Amino acid sequence: CASSAQGAQETQYF.

This chain links TRBV11-2 with TRBJ2-1; D gene unclear. Deletions cut 2 bases from V and 2 bases from J, with 10 bases between. CDR3 length: 15 amino acids. Germline values: CDR1 SGHAT, CDR2 FQNNGV. CDR3 in amino acids: CASSLLPEPYNEQFF. In DNA form, the CDR3 reads TGTGCCAGCAGCTTACTACCGGAACCCTACAATGAGCAGTTCTTC.

V is TRBV28 and J is TRBJ1-1; possibly TRBD1 for D (6 bases). There are 13 residues in the CDR3. Germline V gene lookup returns CDR1 MDHEN and CDR2 SYDVKM. The V end was cut by 6 bases, the J end by 11 bases, with 19 bases between. The CDR3 region has the DNA TGTGCCAGCAGCAGCGTATACAGGGCAGGCGCTTTCTTT. This gives the protein CASSSVYRAGAFF. Complete variable domain (other parts from reference TRBV28 and TRBJ1-1): DVKVTQSSRYLVKRTGEKVFLECVQDMDHENMFWYRQDPGLGLRLIYFSYDVKMKEKGDIPEGYSVSREKKERFSLILESASTNQTSMYLCASSSVYRAGAFFGQGTRLTVV.

The genes are TRBV19 and TRBJ1-2; maybe TRBD1 (6 bases). Trimming shortened V by 5 bases and J by 4 bases, and 14 bases separated the two germline ends. Germline CDR1 reads LNHDA; CDR2 reads SQIVND (reference sequence). The CDR3 loop spans 14 amino acids. In DNA form, the CDR3 reads TGTGCCAGTAGTCCGAGGGGGACAACCTATGGCTACACCTTC. It is translated as CASSPRGTTYGYTF.

The sample holds a few counts of this clonotype. The rearrangement joins TRBV2 to TRBJ1-5; D may be TRBD1 (5 bases). Trimming removed 6 bases at V and 6 bases at J, with 15 bases between. Germline assignment: CDR1 SNHLY and CDR2 FYNNEI. There are 14 residues in the CDR3. The DNA of the CDR3 is TGTGCCAGCAGCCAGGGCGCGGTAGCTCAGCCCCAGCATTTT. Protein product: CASSQGAVAQPQHF.

This clonotype was counted only a few times. This chain joins TRBV30 and TRBJ2-3; D call uncertain. CDR1 is GTSNPN and CDR2 is SVGIG in the germline V gene (reference sequence). Trimming shortened V by 3 bases and J by 0 bases, and 7 bases separated the two germline ends. The CDR3 has 13 amino acids. The CDR3 nucleotides are TGTGCCTGGAGGTCCAAAAGCACAGATACGCAGTATTTT. Its translation: CAWRSKSTDTQYF. Variable domain in full (rest from reference TRBV30 and TRBJ2-3): SQTIHQWPATLVQPVGSPLSLECTVEGTSNPNLYWYRQAAGRGLQLLFYSVGIGQISSEVPQNLSASRPQDRQFILSSKKLLLSDSGFYLCAWRSKSTDTQYFGPGTRLTVL.

This clonotype appeared a single time. The chain carries TRBV12-3 or TRBV12-4 and TRBJ2-6, with D unresolved. The CDR3 covers 16 residues. V lost 5 bases and J lost 0, with 11 bases in between. For the CDR3, the DNA is TGTGCCAGCAGTCCGTACACCCTCTCTGGGGCCAACGTCCTGACTTTC. Encoded protein: CASSPYTLSGANVLTF.

Turning to this clonotype: One junction end does not reproduce the germline sequence, and a read error may be involved. The CDR3 coding sequence is TGTGCCAGCCAACCAGGGATCCCCCAATACGGGCAGTACTTC. Amino acid sequence: CASQPGIPQYGQYF. The genes are TRBV2 and TRBJ2-1, with D tentatively TRBD1 (5 bases). The DNA end favors TRBJ2-7, so the J call may be wrong. This CDR3 has 14 amino acids. The V gene's germline CDR1 is SNHLY and CDR2 FYNNEI.

This clonotype was counted a few times. J is TRBJ1-2 and V is TRBV20-1, with 10 bases lining up with TRBD1. The germline V gene encodes CDR1 DFQATT and CDR2 SNEGSKA (reference sequence). There are 12 residues in the CDR3. Germline trimming cut 4 bases from V and 8 bases from J; bases unmatched to any gene: 4. Written as DNA, the CDR3 is TGCAGTGCTACGGGACAGGGGCTCGGCTACACCTTC. Translating gives CSATGQGLGYTF.

The gene calls are TRBV11-3 and TRBJ2-7, with D unclear. The CDR3 extends over 15 amino acids. V was cut by 1 base and J by 2 bases, with 12 bases left in between. CDR1 and CDR2 (germline): SGHNT, YENEEA. CDR3 residues: CASSLGWRIPYEQYF. The CDR3 DNA sequence: TGTGCCAGCAGCTTAGGCTGGCGGATACCCTACGAGCAGTACTTC.

Written as DNA, the CDR3 is TGCGCCAGCAGCTTGGAGGCCGTGAACACTGAAGCTTTCTTT. Translation gives CASSLEAVNTEAFF. The chain employs TRBV5-1 and TRBJ1-1, with D hard to call. This CDR3 region has 14 residues. CDR1 is SGHRS, CDR2 YFSETQ, per germline. V lost 0 bases and J lost 0, with 6 bases in between.

There are a few counts of this clonotype. The gene calls are TRBV11-2 and TRBJ2-3; 11 bases are shared with TRBD1. CDR1 is SGHAT and CDR2 is FQNNGV in the germline V gene. The CDR3 runs to 16 residues. Trimming removed 1 base from V and 4 bases from J; junction bases left unmatched: 4. This CDR3 reads CASSLGRTGGADTQYF. CDR3 DNA: TGTGCCAGCAGCTTAGGGAGGACAGGGGGCGCAGATACGCAGTATTTT.

In its sample, this clonotype was seen a few times. This chain's CDR3 is CASRGQGETGELFF. The CDR3 coding sequence is TGTGCCAGCAGGGGACAGGGTGAAACCGGGGAGCTGTTTTTT. This chain uses TRBV12-3 or TRBV12-4 with TRBJ2-2; TRBD1 matches 9 bases. The CDR3 runs 14 residues. The V gene end was trimmed by 6 bases and the J gene end by 5 bases; junction bases not matched to a gene: 4.